The 13 T cell receptor beta chains reported below all come from one sample, sequenced in a study of CD8 T cells in ankylosing spondylitis. Study results and limitations: One TCR beta motif, made up of roughly 8 highly homologous variants, appeared characteristic of ankylosing spondylitis blood.

From the 5' RACE reads, TCRdb called clonotypes with MiXCR, one entry per CDR3 protein. The sample records roughly 700,000 distinct CDR3 sequences, around 17% being singletons. No antigens are known for them. Sequenced material: blood, either unsorted or a sorted T cell fraction (not recorded which). The receptors shown here come from a male donor with ankylosing spondylitis.

This rearrangement joins TRBV3-1 to TRBJ2-2; perhaps TRBD2 as D (7 bases). V was pared by 5 bases and J by 4 bases, with 17 bases between. The CDR3 consists of 16 residues. Germline V lookup: CDR1 LGHDT, CDR2 YNNKEL (reference sequence). The CDR3 spells CASSAPAGAATGELFF. The DNA for the CDR3 is TGTGCCAGCAGCGCACCGGCGGGGGCGGCCACCGGGGAGCTGTTTTTT.

The chain joins TRBV10-3 to TRBJ1-6, with unresolved D. Germline values: CDR1 ENHRY, CDR2 SYGVKD. This CDR3 is built from 14 residues. V shed 5 bases and J shed 5 bases, with 10 bases lying between them. The CDR3 DNA sequence: TGTGCCATCAGTTTAACAATAAATAATTCACCCCTCCACTTT. This codes for CAISLTINNSPLHF.

This clonotype showed up just a few times. The genes are TRBV27 and TRBJ2-1; D is undetermined. The V end lost 6 bases, the J end lost 6 bases, and 9 bases lay between the germline ends. This CDR3 contains 12 residues. Germline V gene data show CDR1 as MNHEY and CDR2 as SMNVEV (reference sequence). In DNA form, the CDR3 reads TGTGCCAGCAGACTCGGGTTCAATGAGCAGTTCTTC. The encoded protein is CASRLGFNEQFF.

The V gene is TRBV3-1, the J gene TRBJ1-2, with D possibly TRBD1 on 5 matching bases. CDR1 and CDR2 (germline): LGHDT, YNNKEL (reference sequence). Trimming removed 2 bases from V and 4 bases from J, with 14 bases in between. The CDR3 runs to 15 residues. CDR3: CASSQRGRGTYGYTF. The CDR3 bases are TGTGCCAGCAGCCAAAGGGGACGTGGGACCTATGGCTACACCTTC.

This clonotype has only a few counts. The chain couples TRBV4-2 to TRBJ2-7; 7 positions match TRBD1. With V trimmed by 0 bases and J by 1 base, 6 bases remained unmatched. Germline assignment: CDR1 LGHNA and CDR2 YNFKEQ. The CDR3 consists of 16 residues. The CDR3 loop is CASSQDHRGRSYEQYF. Written as DNA, the CDR3 is TGTGCCAGCAGCCAAGACCACAGGGGAAGGTCCTACGAGCAGTACTTC.

Only a few counts were recorded for this clonotype. This rearrangement joins TRBV19 to TRBJ1-1; no clear D gene. The CDR3 contains 13 residues. The germline CDR1 and CDR2 sequences are LNHDA and SQIVND (reference sequence). V lost 4 bases to trimming and J lost 11 bases, with 17 bases between them. The DNA for the CDR3 is TGTGCCAGTAGTACCGACTACCTCTCCCGGGCTTTCTTT. Amino acid sequence: CASSTDYLSRAFF.

This rearrangement joins TRBV12-3 or TRBV12-4 to TRBJ2-4; D may be TRBD2 (6 bases). This CDR3 comprises 12 residues. Trimming left V 6 bases short and J 7 bases short, with 10 bases between. CDR3 protein: CASRGDWNIQYF. CDR3 coding DNA: TGTGCCAGCAGGGGGGACTGGAACATTCAGTACTTC.

In DNA, the CDR3 is TGTGCCAGCAGTACAGGGGCCGGGGAGCTGTTTTTT. Translated: CASSTGAGELFF. V and J are TRBV27 and TRBJ2-2; TRBD1 aligns across 7 bases. V gave up 5 bases and J gave up 6 bases; unmatched junction bases: 0. The CDR3 has 12 amino acids. Germline V gives CDR1 MNHEY, CDR2 SMNVEV (reference sequence).

In this sample, this clonotype turned up a few times. This chain links TRBV4-1 with TRBJ2-1, with 11 bases aligning to TRBD2. This CDR3 is 16 amino acids long. The germline V gene encodes CDR1 MGHRA and CDR2 YSYEKL. The ends lost 3 bases at V and 8 bases at J; junction bases unmatched: 9. CDR3 nucleotide sequence: TGCGCCAGCAGCCAGACACTAGCGGGAGCTACCCATGAGCAGTTCTTC. Translating it yields CASSQTLAGATHEQFF.

This clonotype was counted only a few times. The chain couples TRBV13 to TRBJ2-3, with 13 bases matching TRBD2. This CDR3 is 16 amino acids long. The V gene's germline CDR1 is PRHDT and CDR2 FYEKMQ (reference sequence). Germline trimming cut 5 bases from V and 4 bases from J; bases unmatched to any gene: 6. The CDR3 loop reads CASSHRLAGGSDTQYF. The CDR3 DNA reads TGTGCCAGCAGCCACCGACTAGCGGGGGGATCAGATACGCAGTATTTT.

The chain couples TRBV2 to TRBJ1-2; a weak D match, TRBD1 (5 bases). In germline, CDR1 is SNHLY, CDR2 FYNNEI. The CDR3 runs to 14 residues. Between the trimmed V and J ends, which lost 11 bases and 3 bases, there was a span of 19 bases. The CDR3 region is CASEGRGEYYGYTF. CDR3 sequence (DNA): TGTGCCTCGGAGGGGAGGGGAGAGTACTATGGCTACACCTTC.

Ten or more counts support this clonotype. The rearrangement links TRBV12-3 or TRBV12-4 to TRBJ1-1, with 7 bases aligning to TRBD1. The CDR3 covers 14 residues. V lost 7 bases, J lost 8 bases, and 13 bases stayed unmatched. Here the CDR3 DNA reads TGTGCCAGCACCACAACAGGGGCCTTCCTCGAAGCTTTCTTT. Its translation is CASTTTGAFLEAFF.

This clonotype has more than one count but fewer than ten. J is TRBJ2-7 and V is TRBV6-2 or TRBV6-3; 10 nucleotides agree with TRBD2. CDR1 and CDR2 (germline): MNHEY, SVGEGT. J was trimmed by 0 bases and V by 6 bases; bases with no gene match: 8. The CDR3 length is 16 residues. In DNA form, the CDR3 reads TGTGCCAGCAGAAAATCTAGCGGGAGCGTCTCCTACGAGCAGTACTTC. The encoded protein is CASRKSSGSVSYEQYF.